Shown below are 24 T cell receptor beta chains from a single sample sequenced in a study of blood T cell repertoires in COVID-19. Here immunoSEQ multiplex PCR was the method, and the copy in TCRdb shows in-frame clones only, minus some. The repertoire holds roughly 150,000 clones, with around 85% as singletons. The sample taken for sequencing was peripheral blood. These receptors were obtained from a human donor in a cohort sampled during active COVID-19.

The chain recombines TRBV13 with TRBJ2-7; 7 bases align to TRBD2. This CDR3 region has 15 residues. Germline V lookup: CDR1 PRHDT, CDR2 FYEKMQ (reference sequence). V lost 5 bases to trimming and J lost 7 bases; unmatched junction nucleotides: 14. In DNA, the CDR3 is TGTGCCAGCAGCCCAAAGACTAGCCCTCCACAAGAGCAGTACTTC. This gives the protein CASSPKTSPPQEQYF.

The CDR3 sequence: CASSQGAGASSYEQYF. The CDR3, as DNA: TGCGCCAGCAGCCAAGGGGCGGGGGCAAGCTCCTACGAGCAGTACTTC. The chain joins TRBV4-1 to TRBJ2-7; tentatively, D is TRBD2 (7 bases). V gave up 1 base and J gave up 0 bases, with 13 bases separating them. This CDR3 has 16 residues. Germline CDR1 reads MGHRA; CDR2 reads YSYEKL.

The chain carries TRBV11-2 and TRBJ1-1; no firm D call. CDR1 and CDR2 from the germline V gene are SGHAT and FQNNGV. V was pared by 1 base and J by 1 base, with 7 bases between. The CDR3 loop spans 14 amino acids. The CDR3 DNA is TGTGCCAGCAGCTTAGCACACCGGAACACTGAAGCTTTCTTT. Translated: CASSLAHRNTEAFF.

This clone was recorded once. The V gene is TRBV10-2, the J gene TRBJ2-1; 14 bases align to TRBD2. The CDR3 runs 17 residues. Germline lookup yields CDR1 WSHSY and CDR2 SAAADI. The junction had 7 bases not matched to a gene; V was cut back by 1 base and J by 8 bases. The CDR3 protein is CASSEWGLAGVSDEQFF. CDR3 coding DNA: TGCGCCAGCAGTGAGTGGGGACTAGCGGGAGTATCCGATGAGCAGTTCTTC.

The V call is TRBV9, the J call TRBJ2-7, with 8 positions matching TRBD2. V gave up 0 bases and J gave up 0 bases; unmatched junction bases: 5. Germline-derived CDR1 and CDR2 are SGDLS and YYNGEE. This CDR3 spans 16 amino acids. CDR3 nucleotides: TGTGCCAGCAGCGTAGATCCACTAGCGGTCTCCTACGAGCAGTACTTC. Amino acids: CASSVDPLAVSYEQYF.

This chain connects TRBV19 to TRBJ1-2; D might be TRBD1 (6 bases). V was cut by 5 bases and J by 2 bases, with 9 bases left in between. The CDR3 spans 13 residues. Germline CDR1 and CDR2: LNHDA and SQIVND (reference sequence). In DNA, the CDR3 is TGTGCCAGTAGTCCTCAGGGGAACTATGGCTACACCTTC. The encoded protein is CASSPQGNYGYTF.

The chain couples TRBV29-1 to TRBJ2-7, with D possibly matching TRBD2 (6 bases). The V gene's germline CDR1 is SQVTM and CDR2 ANQGSEA. The CDR3 length is 12 residues. Trimming removed 2 bases at V and 5 bases at J, with 10 bases between. The CDR3 coding sequence is TGCAGCGTTGAAACCGGAGGGGACGAGCAGTACTTC. Its translation is CSVETGGDEQYF.

The chain joins TRBV30 to TRBJ1-1; the match to TRBD1 covers 8 bases. Germline V lookup: CDR1 GTSNPN, CDR2 SVGIG (reference sequence). V was clipped by 0 bases and J by 0 bases; unmatched bases: 9. This CDR3 has 17 residues. CDR3 sequence: CAWSVRGQAIMNTEAFF. CDR3 nucleotides: TGTGCCTGGAGTGTTCGGGGACAGGCTATTATGAACACTGAAGCTTTCTTT.

The chain joins TRBV6-5 to TRBJ2-7; D ambiguous. V was cut by 7 bases and J by 4 bases, with 14 bases left in between. The CDR3 contains 13 residues. Germline CDR1 is MNHEY and CDR2 is SVGAGI. The CDR3 DNA follows: TGTGCCAGCACCAGAAGGTCCAGGTACGAGCAGTACTTC. It yields the protein CASTRRSRYEQYF.

The rearrangement uses TRBV3-1 (or the pseudogene TRBV3-2) and TRBJ2-1; TRBD2 aligns across 10 bases. V lost 0 bases, J lost 10 bases, and 6 bases stayed unmatched. The V gene's germline CDR1 is LGHDT and CDR2 YNNKEL (reference sequence). The CDR3 consists of 15 residues. CDR3 nucleotide sequence: TGTGCCAGCAGCCAAGATGCTACTAGCGGGGAGGAGCAGTTCTTC. The encoded protein is CASSQDATSGEEQFF.

This clone came up a few times. This chain uses TRBV30 with TRBJ1-5, with D maybe TRBD1 (6 bases). Germline V gives CDR1 GTSNPN, CDR2 SVGIG (reference sequence). CDR3 size: 14 residues. V lost 5 bases, J lost 2 bases, and 13 bases lay in between. The CDR3 nucleotides are TGTGCCTGGCGCTTACAGGGCGGCAATCAGCCCCAGCATTTT. The encoded protein is CAWRLQGGNQPQHF.

The chain links TRBV5-5 to TRBJ1-5, with 9 bases fitting TRBD1. Germline V gene data show CDR1 as SGHKS and CDR2 as YYEKEE (reference sequence). The CDR3 has 15 residues. With V trimmed by 2 bases and J by 1 base, 1 base remained unmatched. The CDR3 bases are TGTGCCAGCAGCTTACAGGGGGCAAGCAATCAGCCCCAGCATTTT. Translating gives CASSLQGASNQPQHF. Filled out from reference TRBV5-5 and TRBJ1-5, the complete variable domain reads DAGVTQSPTHLIKTRGQQVTLRCSPISGHKSVSWYQQVLGQGPQFIFQYYEKEERGRGNFPDRFSARQFPNYSSELNVNALLLGDSALYLCASSLQGASNQPQHFGDGTRLSIL.

The V and J genes are TRBV3-1 (or the pseudogene TRBV3-2) and TRBJ1-1, with TRBD1 as a possible D gene (6 bases). The length of the CDR3 is 19 residues. V was shortened by 0 bases and J by 1 base, with 21 bases between the two germline ends. Germline loops: CDR1 LGHDT, CDR2 YNNKEL (reference sequence). The CDR3 DNA reads as TGTGCCAGCAGCCAAGATAACCCCGACCTGGGACAACGGAACACTGAAGCTTTCTTT. The encoded protein is CASSQDNPDLGQRNTEAFF.

The chain recombines TRBV2 with TRBJ1-2, with TRBD1 identical over 12 bases. Unmatched junction bases numbered 5, after V lost 0 bases and J lost 6 bases. Per germline, CDR1 SNHLY and CDR2 FYNNEI. This CDR3 comprises 16 residues. CDR3 sequence (DNA): TGTGCCAGCAGTGAAGCGCTTCGGGACAGGGGGCATGGCTACACCTTC. Amino acid sequence: CASSEALRDRGHGYTF.

The chain recombines TRBV7-9 with TRBJ1-2; tentatively, D is TRBD1 (5 bases). Per the germline V gene, CDR1 is SEHNR and CDR2 is FQNEAQ (reference sequence). V was shortened by 1 base and J by 2 bases, with 11 bases between the two germline ends. The CDR3 spans 15 residues. Here the CDR3 DNA reads TGTGCCAGCAGCTTAGTAAGACAGTCAAACTATGGCTACACCTTC. Translated, it gives CASSLVRQSNYGYTF. The full variable domain, rest sourced from reference TRBV7-9 and TRBJ1-2, is DTGVSQNPRHKITKRGQNVTFRCDPISEHNRLYWYRQTLGQGPEFLTYFQNEAQLEKSRLLSDRFSAERPKGSFSTLEIQRTEQGDSAMYLCASSLVRQSNYGYTFGSGTRLTVV.

CDR3 in DNA: TGTGCCAGCACGGGACAGAACTATGGCTACACCTTC. Amino acids: CASTGQNYGYTF. The chain couples TRBV7-9 to TRBJ1-2; 7 bases match TRBD1. Germline V gene lookup returns CDR1 SEHNR and CDR2 FQNEAQ (reference sequence). V was clipped by 7 bases and J by 2 bases; unmatched bases: 1. This CDR3 has 12 amino acids.

V is TRBV6-5 and J is TRBJ1-1, with 12 nucleotides matching TRBD1. The V and J ends lost 1 base and 7 bases, in that order; junction bases with no gene match: 4. Germline CDR1 and CDR2: MNHEY and SVGAGI. The CDR3 spans 15 residues. CDR3 in amino acids: CASSYLGQGAHEAFF. Here the CDR3 DNA reads TGTGCCAGCAGTTACTTGGGACAGGGGGCTCATGAAGCTTTCTTT.

V usage is TRBV10-3 and J usage is TRBJ2-6; 8 nucleotides align to TRBD2. The CDR3 contains 14 residues. V dropped 6 bases and J dropped 9; count of bases not matched to a gene: 7. Germline V gene data show CDR1 as ENHRY and CDR2 as SYGVKD. The CDR3 DNA follows: TGTGCCATCAGCCTTCGGGGGGGAGACAACGTCCTGACTTTC. Translated, it gives CAISLRGGDNVLTF.

The chain uses TRBV12-3 or TRBV12-4 and TRBJ1-1; TRBD1 agrees at 10 bases. V was clipped by 7 bases and J by 11 bases; unmatched bases: 10. CDR3 length: 13 amino acids. The CDR3 sequence is CASKTTGGVEAFF. The CDR3 DNA follows: TGTGCCAGCAAGACGACAGGGGGCGTGGAGGCTTTCTTT.

The rearrangement links TRBV6-2 or TRBV6-3 to TRBJ1-2, with 7 positions matching TRBD1. V shed 6 bases and J 6 bases; nucleotides not matched to a gene: 13. The CDR3 length is 15 residues. Germline V gives CDR1 MNHEY, CDR2 SVGEGT. CDR3 sequence (DNA): TGTGCCAGCAGCAAAAACAGGGGAAGTTTGGATGGCTACACCTTC. As protein: CASSKNRGSLDGYTF.

The rearrangement links TRBV10-3 to TRBJ2-1; 8 bases fit TRBD2. The CDR3 has 16 amino acids. V lost 10 bases and J lost 9; bases outside the gene matches: 20. Germline V CDR1 and CDR2: ENHRY, SYGVKD. The CDR3 protein is CASTAGGRTPRPEQFF. The DNA for the CDR3 is TGTGCCAGCACAGCTGGCGGGAGGACCCCACGTCCTGAGCAGTTCTTC.

The chain carries TRBV10-3 and TRBJ1-2; 7 bases align to TRBD1. Germline CDR1 reads ENHRY; CDR2 reads SYGVKD. Germline trimming cut 8 bases from V and 3 bases from J; bases unmatched to any gene: 0. The CDR3 loop spans 11 amino acids. The CDR3 region is CAIQGDYGYTF. As DNA, the CDR3 is TGTGCCATCCAGGGGGACTATGGCTACACCTTC.

The rearrangement links TRBV19 to TRBJ1-2; 9 positions agree with TRBD1. Germline CDR1 is LNHDA and CDR2 is SQIVND (reference sequence). The CDR3 contains 14 residues. V trimming: 3 bases; J trimming: 2 bases; junction bases outside the gene matches: 1. CDR3 protein: CASSMTGGNYGYTF. The CDR3 DNA sequence: TGTGCCAGTAGTATGACAGGGGGAAACTATGGCTACACCTTC.

This rearrangement joins TRBV30 to TRBJ2-6, with D unclear. The V gene's germline CDR1 is GTSNPN and CDR2 SVGIG (reference sequence). The CDR3 spans 15 residues. V gave up 1 base and J gave up 0 bases, with 7 bases separating them. CDR3 loop: CAWSAQFSGANVLTF. The CDR3 bases are TGTGCCTGGAGTGCGCAGTTCTCTGGGGCCAACGTCCTGACTTTC.